The TCR beta chain under discussion was sequenced for a study of shared clonotypes between healthy human individuals. In the case of this clone: The antigen remains undetermined.

The protocol was immunoSEQ multiplex PCR, while the TCRdb copy is restricted to in-frame clones and leaves out a portion. The repertoire holds some 1,600,000 clones, with 98% as singletons. Study-wide results and caveats: Against clonotypes common to all four donors, non-shared ones had lower generation probabilities.

The germline CDR1 and CDR2 sequences are SNHLY and FYNNEI. V was clipped by 2 bases and J by 3 bases, with 26 bases between them. The CDR3 contains 19 residues. Memory CD4+ cells were the fraction left after CD45RA+ naive selection. This clonotype originated in a young man in good health. This chain joins TRBV2 and TRBJ2-7, with D perhaps matching TRBD2 (6 bases). Input material: naive CD4+ T cells sorted from blood. Described subset: CD45RA+ positively selected. In DNA form, the CDR3 reads TGTGCCAGCAGTGAACCGTTCGGAGCTAGCGCCCCGTCGGGCTACGAGCAGTACTTC. Its protein is CASSEPFGASAPSGYEQYF.